What follows is one TCR beta chain and its context. This clone's antigen is unknown. No base-level quality is on record; no much larger clone is a single base apart. The sample is drawn from a study of cytomegalovirus exposure and HLA in healthy donors (dated by TCRdb to about 2017). In the study overall: A later analysis indicated that the 120 validation repertoires were generated on the platform also employed for the 650 to 850 repertoires of the first cohort. The study aimed to test whether signatures of past pathogen exposure could be identified by cataloging public T cell receptors. A separate validation cohort of 100 to 150 different subjects was used in addition to the roughly 670-subject first cohort. To predict cytomegalovirus infection status, the study brought together high-throughput TCR immunosequencing, statistical association of individual TCRs with disease status, and machine learning. Study-wide conclusions, independent of this receptor: A later analysis had no HLA typing for the validation cohort, so co-occurrence there was scored across all 120 or so repertoires. In vitro tests confirmed that a few of the cytomegalovirus-associated TCR beta chains recognize cytomegalovirus antigens. The classifier was reported to diagnose cytomegalovirus status with high specificity and sensitivity in both the original and validation cohorts. The study listed 150 to 200 TCR beta chains as associated with cytomegalovirus. While some public TCRs were present in many individuals, most TCR sequences turned up only very rarely across donors. A later analysis found that TCRs clustered in the first cohort also tended to co-occur in the 120 validation repertoires, with more than 90% of cluster scores above 0. The authors suggested that the approach could potentially be extended to other disease states and immunological phenotypes.

V is trimmed back by 6 bases and J by 3 bases, and the junction contains 4 bases that no gene match accounts for. The CDR3 runs 14 amino acids, cysteine and phenylalanine included. Only CDR3 DNA is held: 42 bases, read in frame from base 1. Based on the germline V gene (reference sequence), the CDR1 and CDR2 sequences are MNHEY and SMNVEV. The donors belonged to the validation cohort of around 110 subjects, which was separate from the 666-subject first cohort. Library preparation used the immunoSEQ multiplex PCR assay. As for the original processing: A statistical classification framework was built to diagnose cytomegalovirus status from the catalog of TCR beta chain sequences. TCRdb took over this immuneACCESS table, retaining in-frame rearrangements with V and J assigned. Such tables are incomplete; in checked studies, under half of the missing clones stem from an unresolved V gene, and the remainder is unexplained. D and trimming were read from the DNA, whereas the V and J calls and clone size are those reported in that table. The sample records around 250,000 clones, around 91% of which are singletons. Together, the top ten hold roughly 0.38% of the sample.

The chain is encoded by TRBV27 joined to TRBJ2-2; TRBD1 fits 7 bases in the junction. This TCR came from a woman younger than 35 in good health and CMV-seronegative. The material sequenced was PBMCs. CDR3 protein: CASRTTGYTGELFF. The nucleotide sequence is given as TGTGCCAGCAGGACGACAGGGTACACCGGGGAGCTGTTTTTT.